The text below deals with one T cell receptor beta chain. Its binding antigen is unknown. No quality values exist for individual bases; no much larger clone is one base distant. Specimens were post-treatment primary, local recurrence and metastasis tumors from poor-prognosis patients. The metastasis specimens were resected osteosarcoma lung metastases that had been frozen. The data derive from a study of the immune and genomic landscape of osteosarcoma (TCRdb year 2020). About the full investigation: The overall cohort was composed of 48 pediatric and adult patients with high-grade osteosarcoma, and a median age at diagnosis of roughly 25 years (range about 5-81) was recorded. Poor-risk disease was overrepresented in the cohort, as 73% of patients had an unfavorable pathologic response to standard therapy and 67% had died. The goal of the study was to explain why immune checkpoint inhibitors have shown limited clinical activity in osteosarcoma. Patients in the overall cohort were roughly 60% male, and approximately 80% presented with localized disease at diagnosis. TCR sequencing results were integrated with transcriptome, protein array and immunostaining data to characterize the osteosarcoma immunogenomic landscape. Two samples from the same tumor site were contributed by each of a few patients. Osteosarcoma specimens were profiled with whole genome, RNA and T-cell receptor sequencing plus immunohistochemistry and reverse phase protein arrays so that immunogenic potential could be defined. On the study overall, not on this receptor specifically: Along with the frozen tumor specimens, matched blood was collected from just two patients. Although TCR productive clonality was higher in the immune-hot C3 cluster than in the cold C1 cluster, TCR productive clonality was still low overall. In five cases, a single hyperexpanded clone dominated the repertoire, and each of these five cases had fewer than 100 T-cell clonotypes. Overall, productive TCR clonality was low, with a mean of 0.09 and a maximum of 0.3, which suggests limited clonal expansion of T cells. Because osteosarcoma is rare and all possible samples were collected, sample size was not determined by any statistical method. Clonality benchmarks were derived from external normal skin and healthy peripheral blood data rather than from matched normal tissue.

A distance of 17 bases separates the germline ends of V and J, which lose 8 bases and 11 bases respectively. Spanning cysteine to phenylalanine, the CDR3 consists of 12 amino acids. Only the CDR3 DNA is retained, 36 bases long and in frame from the first base. The germline V gene specifies KGHSH as CDR1 and LQKENI as CDR2. TCR beta chain CDR3 regions were immunosequenced with the ImmunoSEQ Assay (Adaptive Biotechnologies). The study's own analysis went as follows. The ImmunoSEQ Analyzer platform was used to export TCRB rearrangements, read counts, read proportions and gene usage. T-cell clonality was calculated on productive rearrangements as 1 minus Pielou's evenness. In the clonal space homeostasis analysis, clonotypes were sorted into rare, small, medium, large or hyperexpanded (0.01 to 1 of the repertoire) bins. TCR productive clonality was compared across immune clusters C1, C2 and C3 using the Wilcoxon rank sum test. What TCRdb holds here is the immuneACCESS table cut down to in-frame rearrangements. Part of the clones is not present; checked against another copy, under half of the missing clones reflect an unresolved V gene, and the others are unexplained. Clonal size and the V and J genes are those of that table, whereas D and trimming came from the DNA. The sample table shows approximately 1,300 clones, and approximately 70% are seen once. The ten biggest clones cover 30% to 40% of the sample.

The clonotype originates from a woman aged 25 to 39 with osteosarcoma. The age is the age at diagnosis. Sequenced input: metastatic tumor tissue from the lung. What the cell subset or site label conveys for this sample: lung metastasis of osteosarcoma. The chain links TRBV18 with TRBJ2-3; the D gene assignment is perhaps TRBD1 or TRBD2, with each matching 5 bases. In nucleotide form, the sequence is TGTGCCAGCAAACCAGTGGGGGAACGGCAGTATTTT. Its protein is CASKPVGERQYF.